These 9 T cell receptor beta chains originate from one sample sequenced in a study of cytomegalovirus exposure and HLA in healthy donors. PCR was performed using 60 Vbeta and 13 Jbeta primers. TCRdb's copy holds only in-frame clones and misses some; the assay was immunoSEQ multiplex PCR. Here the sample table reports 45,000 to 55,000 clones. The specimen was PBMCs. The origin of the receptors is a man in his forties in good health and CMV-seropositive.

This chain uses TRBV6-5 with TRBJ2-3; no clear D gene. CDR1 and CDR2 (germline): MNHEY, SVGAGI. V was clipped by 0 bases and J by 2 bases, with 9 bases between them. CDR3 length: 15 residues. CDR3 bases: TGTGCCAGCAGTTACTCGACACTTTCCACAGATACGCAGTATTTT. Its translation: CASSYSTLSTDTQYF.

The CDR3 spells CASSERLAGGPTDTQYF. Written as DNA, the CDR3 is TGCGCCAGCAGTGAAAGGCTAGCGGGAGGGCCCACAGATACGCAGTATTTT. The rearrangement joins TRBV10-1 to TRBJ2-3; the match to TRBD2 covers 12 bases. Germline loops: CDR1 WNHNN, CDR2 SYGVQD (reference sequence). CDR3 length equals 17 residues. J lost 2 bases, V lost 3 bases, and 6 bases had no gene match.

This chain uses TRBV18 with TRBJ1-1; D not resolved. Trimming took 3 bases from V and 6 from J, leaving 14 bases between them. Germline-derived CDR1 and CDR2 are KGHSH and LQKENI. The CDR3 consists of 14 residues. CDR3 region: CASSPGVRRPEAFF. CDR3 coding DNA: TGTGCCAGCTCACCGGGAGTCCGCCGCCCTGAAGCTTTCTTT.

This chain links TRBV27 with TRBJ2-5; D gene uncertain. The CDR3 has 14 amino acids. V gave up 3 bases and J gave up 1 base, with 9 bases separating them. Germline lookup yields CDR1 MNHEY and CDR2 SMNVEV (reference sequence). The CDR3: CASSLSRIQETQYF. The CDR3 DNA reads TGTGCCAGCAGTTTGAGCAGGATCCAAGAGACCCAGTACTTC.

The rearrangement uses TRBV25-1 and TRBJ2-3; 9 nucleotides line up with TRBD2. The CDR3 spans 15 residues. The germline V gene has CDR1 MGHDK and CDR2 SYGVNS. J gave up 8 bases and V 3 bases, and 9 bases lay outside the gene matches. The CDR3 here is CASSESGGPAGTQYF. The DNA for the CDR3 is TGTGCCAGCAGTGAGAGCGGGGGGCCGGCAGGTACGCAGTATTTT.

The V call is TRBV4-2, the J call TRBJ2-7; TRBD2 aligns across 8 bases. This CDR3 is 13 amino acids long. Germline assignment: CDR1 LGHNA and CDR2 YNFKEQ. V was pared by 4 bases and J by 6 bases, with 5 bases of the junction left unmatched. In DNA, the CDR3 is TGTGCCAGCAGCCTTCAGAGCGGGAGCGAGCAGTACTTC. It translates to CASSLQSGSEQYF.

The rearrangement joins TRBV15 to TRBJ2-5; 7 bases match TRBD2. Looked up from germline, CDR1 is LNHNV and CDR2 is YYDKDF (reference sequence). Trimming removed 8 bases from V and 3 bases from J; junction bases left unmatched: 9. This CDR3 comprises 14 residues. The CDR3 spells CATGRERGKETQYF. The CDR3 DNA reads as TGTGCCACCGGGCGGGAGAGAGGCAAAGAGACCCAGTACTTC.

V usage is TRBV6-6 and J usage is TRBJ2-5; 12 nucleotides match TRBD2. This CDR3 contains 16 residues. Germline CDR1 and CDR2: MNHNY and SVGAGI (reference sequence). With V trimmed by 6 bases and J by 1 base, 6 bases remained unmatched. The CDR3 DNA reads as TGTGCCAGCAGACTCGGACTAGCGGGGAGCCAAGAGACCCAGTACTTC. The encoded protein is CASRLGLAGSQETQYF.

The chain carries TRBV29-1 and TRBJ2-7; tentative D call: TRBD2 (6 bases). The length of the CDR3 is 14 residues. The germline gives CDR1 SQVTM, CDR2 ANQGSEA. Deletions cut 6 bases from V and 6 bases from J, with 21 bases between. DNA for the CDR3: TGCAGCGTGAATGGAGGGACCCTGAGTGGCGAGCAGTACTTC. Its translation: CSVNGGTLSGEQYF.